This T cell receptor beta chain came from a study of cytomegalovirus exposure and HLA in healthy donors. Points from the study as a whole: The authors confirmed in vitro that a few CMV-associated chains were specific for CMV antigens. In an earlier analysis, in some 540 donors, most V segments appeared productive either ~87% or ~30% of the time. With further analysis later on, most CMV-associated TCR beta chains appeared HLA-restricted. The study flagged approximately 180 TCR beta chains as cytomegalovirus-associated.

Primers for the PCR totalled 60 Vbeta and 13 Jbeta. Measured with immunoSEQ multiplex PCR; TCRdb has only the in-frame clones, and not every one. The data show about 52,000 clones, about 73% seen once. This clone has a handful of counts. Its target is unknown. The V gene's germline CDR1 is MDHEN and CDR2 SYDVKM. This CDR3 has 16 amino acids. Trimming cost V 3 bases and J 3 bases; bases outside gene matches: 5. The chain recombines TRBV28 with TRBJ1-5; TRBD1 aligns across 10 bases. This clonotype was sampled from a man between 18 and 29 years old in good health and CMV-seronegative. Input material: PBMCs. Here the CDR3 reads CASSLWGQGNNQPQHF. In nucleotides, the CDR3 is TGTGCCAGCAGTTTGTGGGGACAGGGGAACAATCAGCCCCAGCATTTT.